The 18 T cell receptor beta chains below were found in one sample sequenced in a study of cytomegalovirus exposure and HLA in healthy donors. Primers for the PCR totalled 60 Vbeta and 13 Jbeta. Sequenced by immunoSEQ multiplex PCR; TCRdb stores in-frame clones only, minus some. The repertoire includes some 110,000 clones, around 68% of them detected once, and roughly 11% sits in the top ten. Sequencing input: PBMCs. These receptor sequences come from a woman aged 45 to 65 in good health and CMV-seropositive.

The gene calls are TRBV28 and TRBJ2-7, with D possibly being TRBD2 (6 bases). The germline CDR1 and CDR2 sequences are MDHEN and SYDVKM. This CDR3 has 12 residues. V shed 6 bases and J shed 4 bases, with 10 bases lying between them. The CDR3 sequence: CASSLRGYEQYF. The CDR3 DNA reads TGTGCCAGCAGCTTGCGGGGTTACGAGCAGTACTTC.

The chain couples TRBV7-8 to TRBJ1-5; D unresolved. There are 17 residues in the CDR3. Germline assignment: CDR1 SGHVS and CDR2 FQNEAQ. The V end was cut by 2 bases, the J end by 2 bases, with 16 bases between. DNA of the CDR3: TGTGCCAGCAGCTTAAGTGTGGCACCTCAGGGCAATCAGCCCCAGCATTTT. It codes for CASSLSVAPQGNQPQHF.

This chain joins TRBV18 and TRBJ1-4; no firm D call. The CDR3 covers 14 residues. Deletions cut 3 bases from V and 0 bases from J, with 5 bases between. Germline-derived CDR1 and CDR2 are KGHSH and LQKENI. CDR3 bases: TGTGCCAGCTCACCTCGTGCAACTAATGAAAAACTGTTTTTT. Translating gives CASSPRATNEKLFF. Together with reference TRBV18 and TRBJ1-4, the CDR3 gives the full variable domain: NAGVMQNPRHLVRRRGQEARLRCSPMKGHSHVYWYRQLPEEGLKFMVYLQKENIIDESGMPKERFSAEFPKEGPSILRIQQVVRGDSAAYFCASSPRATNEKLFFGSGTQLSVL.

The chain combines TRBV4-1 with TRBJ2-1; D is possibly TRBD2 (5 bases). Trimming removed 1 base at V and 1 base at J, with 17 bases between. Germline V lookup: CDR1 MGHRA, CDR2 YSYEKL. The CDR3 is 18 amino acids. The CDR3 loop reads CASSQGPRGEESYNEQFF. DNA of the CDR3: TGCGCCAGCAGCCAAGGACCCCGGGGAGAAGAATCCTACAATGAGCAGTTCTTC.

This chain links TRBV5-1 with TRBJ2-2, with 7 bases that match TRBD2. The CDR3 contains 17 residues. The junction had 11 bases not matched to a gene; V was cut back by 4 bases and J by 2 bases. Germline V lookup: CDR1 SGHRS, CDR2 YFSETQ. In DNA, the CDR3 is TGCGCCAGCAGCCCACTAGGGCTAGCGGCTAACACCGGGGAGCTGTTTTTT. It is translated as CASSPLGLAANTGELFF.

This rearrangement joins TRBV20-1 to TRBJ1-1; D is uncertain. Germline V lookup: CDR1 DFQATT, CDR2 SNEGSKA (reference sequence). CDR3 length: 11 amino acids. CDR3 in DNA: TGCAGCGAGACAAGGAACACTGAAGCTTTCTTT. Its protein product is CSETRNTEAFF.

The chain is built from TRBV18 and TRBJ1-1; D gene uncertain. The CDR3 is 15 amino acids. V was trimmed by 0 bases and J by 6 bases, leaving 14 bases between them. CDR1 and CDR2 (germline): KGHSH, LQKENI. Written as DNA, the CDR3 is TGTGCCAGCTCACCACCGTCTATGCAGGCCGCTGAAGCTTTCTTT. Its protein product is CASSPPSMQAAEAFF.

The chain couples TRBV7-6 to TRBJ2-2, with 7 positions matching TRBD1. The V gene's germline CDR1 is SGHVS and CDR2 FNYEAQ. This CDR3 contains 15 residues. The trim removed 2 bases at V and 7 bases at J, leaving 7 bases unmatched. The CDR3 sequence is CASSLRQGTGGELFF. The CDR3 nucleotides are TGTGCCAGCAGCTTACGACAGGGTACCGGCGGGGAGCTGTTTTTT.

The CDR3 nucleotides are TGTGCCAGCAGTCCAGGGAAGAATCAGCCCCAGCATTTT. Translating gives CASSPGKNQPQHF. V is TRBV27 and J is TRBJ1-5, with D perhaps TRBD1 (5 bases). CDR3 length equals 13 residues. The V gene lost 5 bases and the J gene lost 4 bases, with 9 bases spanning the gap. Germline assignment: CDR1 MNHEY and CDR2 SMNVEV (reference sequence).

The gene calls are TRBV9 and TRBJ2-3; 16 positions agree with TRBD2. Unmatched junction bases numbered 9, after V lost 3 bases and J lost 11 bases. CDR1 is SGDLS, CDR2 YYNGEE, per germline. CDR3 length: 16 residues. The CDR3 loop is CASSGSGTSGRAEQYF. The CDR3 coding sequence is TGTGCCAGCAGCGGTTCCGGGACTAGCGGGAGGGCCGAGCAGTATTTT.

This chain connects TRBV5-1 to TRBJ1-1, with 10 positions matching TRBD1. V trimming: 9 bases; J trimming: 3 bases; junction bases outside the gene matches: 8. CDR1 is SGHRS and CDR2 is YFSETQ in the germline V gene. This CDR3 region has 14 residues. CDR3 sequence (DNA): TGCGCCACCCAATCCGGGACAGGGGACACTGAAGCTTTCTTT. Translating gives CATQSGTGDTEAFF.

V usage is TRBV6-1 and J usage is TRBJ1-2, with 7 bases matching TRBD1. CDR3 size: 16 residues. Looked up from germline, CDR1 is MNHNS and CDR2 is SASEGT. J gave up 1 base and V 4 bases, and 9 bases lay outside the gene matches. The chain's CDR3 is CASSVGDRYFNYGYTF. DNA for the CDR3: TGTGCCAGCAGTGTGGGGGACAGATACTTTAACTATGGCTACACCTTC.

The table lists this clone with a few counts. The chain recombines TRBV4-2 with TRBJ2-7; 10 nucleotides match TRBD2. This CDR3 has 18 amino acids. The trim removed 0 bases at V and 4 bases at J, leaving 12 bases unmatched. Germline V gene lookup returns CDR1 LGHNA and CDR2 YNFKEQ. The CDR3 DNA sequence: TGTGCCAGCAGCCAAGAAGGAGAGAGCACTAGCGGGGTATACGAGCAGTACTTC. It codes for CASSQEGESTSGVYEQYF.

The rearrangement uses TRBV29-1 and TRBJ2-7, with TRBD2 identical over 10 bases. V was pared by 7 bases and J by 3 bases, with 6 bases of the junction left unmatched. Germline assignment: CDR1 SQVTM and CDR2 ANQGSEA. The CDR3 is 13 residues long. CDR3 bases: TGCAGCGCCTGGACTAGCGGACGCTACGAGCAGTACTTC. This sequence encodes CSAWTSGRYEQYF.

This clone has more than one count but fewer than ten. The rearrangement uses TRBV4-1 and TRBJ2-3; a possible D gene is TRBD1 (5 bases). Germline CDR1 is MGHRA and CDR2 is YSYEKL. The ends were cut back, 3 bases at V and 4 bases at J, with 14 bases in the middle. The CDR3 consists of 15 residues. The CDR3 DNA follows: TGCGCCAGCAGCCAGCAAGGGGATAGGTCAGATACGCAGTATTTT. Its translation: CASSQQGDRSDTQYF.

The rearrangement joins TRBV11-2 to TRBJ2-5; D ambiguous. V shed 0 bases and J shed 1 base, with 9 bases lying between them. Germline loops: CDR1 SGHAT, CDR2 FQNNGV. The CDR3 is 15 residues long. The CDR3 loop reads CASSLDRLTQETQYF. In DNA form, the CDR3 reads TGTGCCAGCAGCTTAGACCGACTGACCCAAGAGACCCAGTACTTC. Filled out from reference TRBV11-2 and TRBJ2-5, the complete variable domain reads EAGVAQSPRYKIIEKRQSVAFWCNPISGHATLYWYQQILGQGPKLLIQFQNNGVVDDSQLPKDRFSAERLKGVDSTLKIQPAKLEDSAVYLCASSLDRLTQETQYFGPGTRLLVL.

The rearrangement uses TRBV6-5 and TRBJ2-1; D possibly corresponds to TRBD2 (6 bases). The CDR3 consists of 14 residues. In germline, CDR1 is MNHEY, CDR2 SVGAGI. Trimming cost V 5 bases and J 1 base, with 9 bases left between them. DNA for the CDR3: TGTGCCAGCAGTGGCGGGACTTCCTACAATGAGCAGTTCTTC. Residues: CASSGGTSYNEQFF.

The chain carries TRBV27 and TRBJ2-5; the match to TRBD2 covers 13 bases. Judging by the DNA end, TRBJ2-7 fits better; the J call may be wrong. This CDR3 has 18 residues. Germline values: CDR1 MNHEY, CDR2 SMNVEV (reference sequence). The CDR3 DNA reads TGTGCCAGCAGTAGAAGGGGACTAGCGGGGAAAGGGGGCTACGAGCAGTACTTC. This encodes CASSRRGLAGKGGYEQYF.